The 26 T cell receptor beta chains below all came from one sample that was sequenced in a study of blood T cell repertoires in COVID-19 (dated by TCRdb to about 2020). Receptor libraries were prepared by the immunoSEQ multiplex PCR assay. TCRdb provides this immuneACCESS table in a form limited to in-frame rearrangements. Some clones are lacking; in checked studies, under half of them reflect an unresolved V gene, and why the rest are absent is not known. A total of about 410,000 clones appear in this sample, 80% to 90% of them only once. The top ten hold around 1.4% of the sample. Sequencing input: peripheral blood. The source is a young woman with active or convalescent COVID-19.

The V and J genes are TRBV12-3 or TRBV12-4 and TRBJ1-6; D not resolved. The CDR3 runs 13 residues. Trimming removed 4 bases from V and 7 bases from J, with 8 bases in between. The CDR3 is CASSSAINSPLHF. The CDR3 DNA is TGTGCCAGCAGTTCAGCCATCAATTCACCCCTCCACTTT.

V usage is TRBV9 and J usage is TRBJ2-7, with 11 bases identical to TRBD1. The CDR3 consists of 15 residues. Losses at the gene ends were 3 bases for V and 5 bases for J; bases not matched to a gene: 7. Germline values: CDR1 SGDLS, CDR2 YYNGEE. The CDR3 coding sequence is TGTGCCAGCAGCGAAGGGACAGGGGGTTTCAACGAGCAGTACTTC. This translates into CASSEGTGGFNEQYF.

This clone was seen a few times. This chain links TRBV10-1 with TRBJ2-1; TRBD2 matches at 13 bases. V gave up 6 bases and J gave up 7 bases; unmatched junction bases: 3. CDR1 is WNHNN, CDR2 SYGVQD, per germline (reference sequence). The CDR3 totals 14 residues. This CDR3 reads CASSKGLAGNEQFF. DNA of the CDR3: TGCGCCAGCAGCAAGGGACTAGCGGGAAATGAGCAGTTCTTC.

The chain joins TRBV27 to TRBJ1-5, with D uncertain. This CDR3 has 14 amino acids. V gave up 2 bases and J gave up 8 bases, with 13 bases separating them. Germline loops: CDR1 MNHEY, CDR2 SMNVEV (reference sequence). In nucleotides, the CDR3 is TGTGCCAGCAGTTTAATAGGTAGCGAGGAGCCCCAGCATTTT. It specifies CASSLIGSEEPQHF.

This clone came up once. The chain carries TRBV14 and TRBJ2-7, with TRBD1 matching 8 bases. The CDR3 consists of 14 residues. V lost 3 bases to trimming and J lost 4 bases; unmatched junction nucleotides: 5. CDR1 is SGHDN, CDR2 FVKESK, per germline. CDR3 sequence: CASSQDRVDYEQYF. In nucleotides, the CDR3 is TGTGCCAGCAGCCAGGACAGGGTCGATTACGAGCAGTACTTC.

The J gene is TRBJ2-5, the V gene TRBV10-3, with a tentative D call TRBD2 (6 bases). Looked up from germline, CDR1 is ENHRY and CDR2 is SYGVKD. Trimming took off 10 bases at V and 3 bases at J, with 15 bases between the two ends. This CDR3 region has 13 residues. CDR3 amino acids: CATGSSPKETQYF. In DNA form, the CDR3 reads TGTGCCACCGGGAGCTCCCCCAAAGAGACCCAGTACTTC.

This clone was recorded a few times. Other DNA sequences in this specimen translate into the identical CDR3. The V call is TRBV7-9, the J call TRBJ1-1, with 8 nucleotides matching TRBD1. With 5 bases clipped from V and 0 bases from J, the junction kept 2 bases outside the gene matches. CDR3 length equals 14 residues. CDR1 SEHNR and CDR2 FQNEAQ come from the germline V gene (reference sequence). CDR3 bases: TGTGCCAGCAGCCCGACAGGGGTGAACACTGAAGCTTTCTTT. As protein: CASSPTGVNTEAFF.

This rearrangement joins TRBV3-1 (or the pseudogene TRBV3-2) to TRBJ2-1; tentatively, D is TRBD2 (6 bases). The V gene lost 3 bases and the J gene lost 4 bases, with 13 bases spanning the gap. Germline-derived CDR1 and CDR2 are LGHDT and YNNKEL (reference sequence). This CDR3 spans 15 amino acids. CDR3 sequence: CASSHPRDLYNEQFF. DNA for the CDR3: TGTGCCAGCAGCCATCCGCGGGATTTGTACAATGAGCAGTTCTTC.

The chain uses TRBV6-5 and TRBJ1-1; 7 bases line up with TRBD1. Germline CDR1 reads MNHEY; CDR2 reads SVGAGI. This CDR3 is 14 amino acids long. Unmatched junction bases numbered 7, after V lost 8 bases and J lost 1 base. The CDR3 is CASRFTGENTEAFF. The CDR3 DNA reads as TGTGCCAGCCGCTTTACAGGGGAGAACACTGAAGCTTTCTTT.

The CDR3 sequence is CASSQRQGPGISNQPQHF. Here the CDR3 DNA reads TGCGCCAGCAGCCAGAGGCAGGGGCCGGGAATAAGCAATCAGCCCCAGCATTTT. The rearrangement joins TRBV4-1 to TRBJ1-5; possibly TRBD1 for D (6 bases). V lost 3 bases and J 1 base, leaving 19 bases between the germline ends. Looked up from germline, CDR1 is MGHRA and CDR2 is YSYEKL. This CDR3 has 18 amino acids.

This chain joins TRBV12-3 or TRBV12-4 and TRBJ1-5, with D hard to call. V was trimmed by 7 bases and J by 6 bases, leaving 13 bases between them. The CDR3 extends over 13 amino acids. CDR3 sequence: CASTLRGGQPQHF. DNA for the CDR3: TGTGCCAGCACCCTACGAGGAGGTCAGCCCCAGCATTTT.

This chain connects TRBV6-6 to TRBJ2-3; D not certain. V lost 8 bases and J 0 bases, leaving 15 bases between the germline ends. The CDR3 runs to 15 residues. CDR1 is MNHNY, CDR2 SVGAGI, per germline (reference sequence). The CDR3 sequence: CASRSSRTSTDTQYF. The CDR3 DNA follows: TGTGCCAGCCGCTCCTCGCGTACTAGCACAGATACGCAGTATTTT.

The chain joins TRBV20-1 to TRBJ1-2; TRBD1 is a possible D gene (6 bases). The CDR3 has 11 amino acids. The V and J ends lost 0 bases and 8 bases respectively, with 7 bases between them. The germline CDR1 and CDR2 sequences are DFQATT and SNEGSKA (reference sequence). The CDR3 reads CSARDRGGYTF. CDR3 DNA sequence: TGCAGTGCTAGAGACAGGGGAGGCTACACCTTC.

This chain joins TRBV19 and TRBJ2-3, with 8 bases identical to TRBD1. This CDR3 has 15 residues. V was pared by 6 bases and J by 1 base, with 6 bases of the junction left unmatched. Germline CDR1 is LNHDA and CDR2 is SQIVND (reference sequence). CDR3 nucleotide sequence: TGTGCCAGTAGGTGGACGGGACAGGGCACAGATACGCAGTATTTT. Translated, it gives CASRWTGQGTDTQYF.

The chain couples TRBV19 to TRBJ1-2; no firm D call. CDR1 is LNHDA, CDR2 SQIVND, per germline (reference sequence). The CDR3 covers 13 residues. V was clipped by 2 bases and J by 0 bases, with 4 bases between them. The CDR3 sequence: CASSITSNYGYTF. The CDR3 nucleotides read TGTGCCAGTAGTATAACATCTAACTATGGCTACACCTTC.

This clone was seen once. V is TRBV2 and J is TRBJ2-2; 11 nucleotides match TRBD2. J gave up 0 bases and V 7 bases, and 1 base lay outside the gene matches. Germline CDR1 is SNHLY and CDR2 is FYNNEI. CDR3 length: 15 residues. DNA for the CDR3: TGTGCCAGCATGACTAGCGGGACGAACACCGGGGAGCTGTTTTTT. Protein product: CASMTSGTNTGELFF.

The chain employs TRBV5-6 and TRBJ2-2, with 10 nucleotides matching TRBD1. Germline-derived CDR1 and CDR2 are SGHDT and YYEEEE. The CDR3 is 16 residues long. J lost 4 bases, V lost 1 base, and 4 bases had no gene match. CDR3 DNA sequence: TGTGCCAGCAGCTTGTTAGACAGGGGGCCCACCGGGGAGCTGTTTTTT. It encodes CASSLLDRGPTGELFF.

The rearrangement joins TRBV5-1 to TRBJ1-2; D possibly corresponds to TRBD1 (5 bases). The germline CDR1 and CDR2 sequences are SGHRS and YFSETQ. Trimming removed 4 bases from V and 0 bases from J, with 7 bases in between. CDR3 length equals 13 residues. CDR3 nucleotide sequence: TGCGCCAGCAGCGAGGACACTAACTATGGCTACACCTTC. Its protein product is CASSEDTNYGYTF.

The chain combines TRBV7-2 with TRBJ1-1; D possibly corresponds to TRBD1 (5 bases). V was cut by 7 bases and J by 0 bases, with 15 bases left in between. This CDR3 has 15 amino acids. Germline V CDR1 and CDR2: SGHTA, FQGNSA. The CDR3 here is CASMRGIGVNTEAFF. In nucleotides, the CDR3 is TGTGCCAGCATGCGGGGGATTGGGGTGAACACTGAAGCTTTCTTT.

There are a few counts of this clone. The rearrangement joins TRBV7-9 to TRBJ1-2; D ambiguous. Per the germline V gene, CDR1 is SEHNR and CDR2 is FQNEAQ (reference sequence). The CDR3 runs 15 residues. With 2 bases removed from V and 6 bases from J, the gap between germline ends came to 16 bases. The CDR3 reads CASSLNVEAADGYTF. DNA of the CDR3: TGTGCCAGCAGCTTAAACGTAGAGGCGGCGGATGGCTACACCTTC.

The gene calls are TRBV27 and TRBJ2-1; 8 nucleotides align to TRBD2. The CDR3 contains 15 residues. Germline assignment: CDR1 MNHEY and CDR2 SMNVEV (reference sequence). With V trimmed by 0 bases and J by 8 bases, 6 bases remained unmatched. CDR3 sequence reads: CASSLSLGLVDEQFF. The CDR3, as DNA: TGTGCCAGCAGTTTATCGCTGGGACTAGTGGATGAGCAGTTCTTC.

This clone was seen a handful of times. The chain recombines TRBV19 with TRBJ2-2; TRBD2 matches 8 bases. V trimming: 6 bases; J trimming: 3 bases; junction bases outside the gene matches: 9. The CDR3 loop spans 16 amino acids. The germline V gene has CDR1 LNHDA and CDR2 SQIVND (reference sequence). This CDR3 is CASSPGGALYTGELFF. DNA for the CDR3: TGTGCCAGTAGCCCGGGGGGGGCCCTGTACACCGGGGAGCTGTTTTTT.

DNA of the CDR3: TGTGCCAGCAGCTTAGGAGGGACAGGGTCGGAGACCCAGTACTTC. It translates to CASSLGGTGSETQYF. J is TRBJ2-5 and V is TRBV7-9, with 9 nucleotides matching TRBD1. After removal of 1 base from V and 5 bases from J, the junction contained 5 bases not matched to a gene. CDR1 and CDR2 from the germline V gene are SEHNR and FQNEAQ (reference sequence). This CDR3 comprises 15 residues.

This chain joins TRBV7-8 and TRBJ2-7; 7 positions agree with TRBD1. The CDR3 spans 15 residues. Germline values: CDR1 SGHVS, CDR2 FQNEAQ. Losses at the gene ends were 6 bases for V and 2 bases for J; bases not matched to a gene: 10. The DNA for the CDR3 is TGTGCCAGCAGTCCAGACAGGGTTCGCACCTACGAGCAGTACTTC. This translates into CASSPDRVRTYEQYF. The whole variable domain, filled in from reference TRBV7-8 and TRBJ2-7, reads GAGVSQSPRYKVAKRGQDVALRCDPISGHVSLFWYQQALGQGPEFLTYFQNEAQLDKSGLPSDRFFAERPEGSVSTLKIQRTQQEDSAVYLCASSPDRVRTYEQYFGPGTRLTVT.

Here the CDR3 reads CASSETGADSPLHF. For the CDR3, the DNA is TGTGCCAGCAGCGAGACAGGGGCCGATTCACCCCTCCACTTT. The chain has TRBV7-9 and TRBJ1-6, with 8 bases aligning to TRBD1. The CDR3 loop spans 14 amino acids. The V and J ends lost 5 bases and 8 bases, in that order; junction bases with no gene match: 5. Germline lookup yields CDR1 SEHNR and CDR2 FQNEAQ (reference sequence).

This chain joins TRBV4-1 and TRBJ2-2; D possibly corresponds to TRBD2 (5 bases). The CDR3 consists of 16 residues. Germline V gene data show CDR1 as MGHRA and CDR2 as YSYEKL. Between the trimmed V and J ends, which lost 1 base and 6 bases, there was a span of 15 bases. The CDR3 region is CASSQGPGKTAGELFF. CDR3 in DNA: TGCGCCAGCAGCCAAGGCCCGGGAAAAACGGCCGGGGAGCTGTTTTTT.